This record covers a single T cell receptor beta chain. What it binds is not known. The entry originates in a study of OX40 agonist ivuxolimab in advanced cancers. Study-wide background: At 75% to 90% male, the cohort had a mean age of 60 years, ranging from roughly 20 to 79.

Points from the study as a whole: Partial responders at 0.1-3.0 mg/kg showed near-lowest clonal expansion.

The repertoire was sequenced with immunoSEQ multiplex PCR; TCRdb's copy has only in-frame clones and lacks some. The repertoire holds over 45,000 clones, with 87% as singletons. Source: CD4+ or CD8+ T cells sorted from blood, taken in a trial of the OX40 agonist ivuxolimab. This clonotype was sampled from an adult with an advanced solid tumor such as melanoma, head and neck, liver or kidney cancer.

CDR3 in amino acids: CASSLRRTGIGELFF. As DNA, the CDR3 is TGTGCCAGCAGCTTACGCCGGACAGGGATCGGGGAGCTGTTTTTT. V and J are TRBV5-6 and TRBJ2-2; 8 nucleotides align to TRBD1. Trimming removed 2 bases from V and 7 bases from J; junction bases left unmatched: 7. The length of the CDR3 is 15 residues. Germline V gene data show CDR1 as SGHDT and CDR2 as YYEEEE.